This T cell receptor (beta chain) was documented in a study of T cells in Graves' hyperthyroidism and ophthalmopathy. It was uncontrolled infection, other autoimmune disease, pregnancy or lactation that excluded patients. Diagnosing involved the use of clinical symptoms, serum thyroxine and TRAb, thyroid ultrasound and orbital computed tomography. Out of 10 ml of fresh peripheral blood came the PBMCs. This clonotype was recorded at least ten times. Its antigen remains unidentified. Template material for amplifying TCR beta CDR3 regions consisted of RNA transcripts. RT-PCR in the first round (using the HTBI primer set) targeted the TCR CDR3. In TCRdb, the multiplex PCR reads were re-called with MiXCR into one record per CDR3 protein. The data show 250,000 to 300,000 distinct CDR3 sequences, about 14% seen once. Notes on the study in general: Most clonotypes expanded in the thyroid (above 0.001) were also present in blood.

This CDR3 spans 14 amino acids. Trimming took 6 bases from V and 3 from J, leaving 12 bases between them. Germline V CDR1 and CDR2: MNHNS, SASEGT. The sequenced material came from blood. This sequence originates from a woman in her thirties with Graves' hyperthyroidism that later progressed to Graves' ophthalmopathy. The V gene is TRBV6-1, the J gene TRBJ2-1; D gene unclear. CDR3 nucleotide sequence: TGTGCCAGCAGAAACTCAGTCCTCTACAATGAGCAGTTCTTC. Protein: CASRNSVLYNEQFF.